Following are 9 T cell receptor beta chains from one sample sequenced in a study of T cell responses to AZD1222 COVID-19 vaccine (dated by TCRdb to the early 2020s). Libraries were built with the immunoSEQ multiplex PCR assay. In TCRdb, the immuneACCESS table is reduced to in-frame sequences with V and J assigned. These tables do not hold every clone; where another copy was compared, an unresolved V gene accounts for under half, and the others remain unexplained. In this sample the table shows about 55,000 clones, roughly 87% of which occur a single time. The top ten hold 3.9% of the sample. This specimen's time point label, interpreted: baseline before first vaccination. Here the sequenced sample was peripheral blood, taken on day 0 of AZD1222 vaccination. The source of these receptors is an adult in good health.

CDR3 coding DNA: TGCGCCAGCAGCTCCGGATTCGAGACCCATTCACCCCTCCACTTT. This gives the protein CASSSGFETHSPLHF. The V and J genes are TRBV5-1 and TRBJ1-6; D remains ambiguous. Germline V gene sequence: CDR1 SGHRS, CDR2 YFSETQ. The CDR3 is made up of 15 amino acids. Trimming stripped 3 bases from V and 8 bases from J, with 15 bases between.

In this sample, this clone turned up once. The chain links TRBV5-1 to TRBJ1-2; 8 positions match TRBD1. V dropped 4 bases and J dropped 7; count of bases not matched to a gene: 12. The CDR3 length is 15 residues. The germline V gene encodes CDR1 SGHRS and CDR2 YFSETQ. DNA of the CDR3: TGCGCCAGCAGCATATACACCGGGACAGGTGGTGGCTACACCTTC. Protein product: CASSIYTGTGGGYTF.

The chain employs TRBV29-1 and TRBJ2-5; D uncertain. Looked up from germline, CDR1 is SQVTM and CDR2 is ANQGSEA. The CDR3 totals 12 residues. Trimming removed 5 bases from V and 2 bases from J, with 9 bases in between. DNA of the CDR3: TGCAGCGTTTCTATCAATCAAGAGACCCAGTACTTC. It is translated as CSVSINQETQYF.

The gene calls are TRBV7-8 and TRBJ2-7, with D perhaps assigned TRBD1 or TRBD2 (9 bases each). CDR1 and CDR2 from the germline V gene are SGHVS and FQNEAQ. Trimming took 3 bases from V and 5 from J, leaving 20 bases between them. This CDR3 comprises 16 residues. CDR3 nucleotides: TGTGCCAGCAGCTTGCGGGGGGGACAGGGCCGCCACGAGCAGTACTTC. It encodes CASSLRGGQGRHEQYF.

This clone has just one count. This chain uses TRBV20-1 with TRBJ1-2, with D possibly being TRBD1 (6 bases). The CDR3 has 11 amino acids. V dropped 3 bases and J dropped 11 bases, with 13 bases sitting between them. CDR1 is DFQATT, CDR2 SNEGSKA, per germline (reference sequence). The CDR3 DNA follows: TGCAGTGCTAGTCGCGGACAGCGATACACCTTC. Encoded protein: CSASRGQRYTF.

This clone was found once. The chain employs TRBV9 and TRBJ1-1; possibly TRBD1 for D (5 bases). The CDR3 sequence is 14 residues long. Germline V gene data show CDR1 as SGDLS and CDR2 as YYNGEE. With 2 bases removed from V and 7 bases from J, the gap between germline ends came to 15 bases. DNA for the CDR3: TGTGCCAGCAGCGTGGAAGGGGTCGGTAATGAAGCTTTCTTT. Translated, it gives CASSVEGVGNEAFF. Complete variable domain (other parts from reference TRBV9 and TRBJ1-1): DSGVTQTPKHLITATGQRVTLRCSPRSGDLSVYWYQQSLDQGLQFLIQYYNGEERAKGNILERFSAQQFPDLHSELNLSSLELGDSALYFCASSVEGVGNEAFFGQGTRLTVV.

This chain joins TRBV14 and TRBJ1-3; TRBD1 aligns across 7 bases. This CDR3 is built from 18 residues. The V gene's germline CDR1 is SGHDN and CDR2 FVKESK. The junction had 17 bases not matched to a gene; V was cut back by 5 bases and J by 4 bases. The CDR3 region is CASSTTGPRGRKGNTIYF. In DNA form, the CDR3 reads TGTGCCAGCAGCACTACCGGACCTAGGGGGCGTAAAGGAAACACCATATATTTT.

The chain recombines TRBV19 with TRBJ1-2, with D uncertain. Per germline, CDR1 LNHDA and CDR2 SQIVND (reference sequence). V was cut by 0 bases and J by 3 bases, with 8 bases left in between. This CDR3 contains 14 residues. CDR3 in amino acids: CASSIEFGDYGYTF. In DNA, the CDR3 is TGTGCCAGTAGTATAGAGTTTGGGGACTATGGCTACACCTTC.

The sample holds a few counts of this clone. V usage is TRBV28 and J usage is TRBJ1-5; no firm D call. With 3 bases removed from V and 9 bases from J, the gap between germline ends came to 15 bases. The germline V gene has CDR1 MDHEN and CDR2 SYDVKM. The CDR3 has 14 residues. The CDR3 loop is CASSFPAPERPQHF. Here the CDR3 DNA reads TGTGCCAGCAGTTTTCCCGCGCCAGAACGGCCCCAGCATTTT.